The present entry profiles one TCR beta chain with its context. Grouping used clinical history reported by participants in a survey and questionnaire. No more than 2 weeks before study entry, exposed participants had met a case of COVID-19. Study processing details: For nucleated cells, counts were estimated from reference gene primer amplification. The assay was immunoSEQ multiplex PCR, and TCRdb's table has in-frame clones only and misses some. For V, J and clone size, that table is used; D and trimming come from the DNA. The table has approximately 310,000 clones, less than 85% seen once. This sample was taken from a study of blood T cell repertoires in COVID-19. Study details: The cDNA or gDNA used as material had been derived from T cells, B-cell-depleted T cells, or PBMCs.

The origin of this receptor is a woman in her twenties or thirties who had been exposed to COVID-19. Sample: PBMCs or T cells enriched from blood (not recorded which).

CDR3 amino acids: CASSPRTGNKETQYF. The CDR3 bases are TGTGCCAGCAGCCCCCGGACAGGAAACAAAGAGACCCAGTACTTC. The rearrangement joins TRBV13 to TRBJ2-5; 7 bases line up with TRBD1. The germline V gene encodes CDR1 PRHDT and CDR2 FYEKMQ (reference sequence). The CDR3 is made up of 15 amino acids. Trimming removed 5 bases from V and 3 bases from J; junction bases left unmatched: 9.